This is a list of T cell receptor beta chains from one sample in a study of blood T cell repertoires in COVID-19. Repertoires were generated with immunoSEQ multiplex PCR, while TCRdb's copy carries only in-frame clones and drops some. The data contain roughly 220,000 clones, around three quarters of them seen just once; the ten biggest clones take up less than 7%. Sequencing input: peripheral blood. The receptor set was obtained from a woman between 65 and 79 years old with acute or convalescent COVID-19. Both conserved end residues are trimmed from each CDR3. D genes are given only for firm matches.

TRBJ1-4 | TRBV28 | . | ASSLRPGATNEKLF
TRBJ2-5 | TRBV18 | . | ASSPPTPGRETQY
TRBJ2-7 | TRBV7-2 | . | ASSFRLSTYEQY
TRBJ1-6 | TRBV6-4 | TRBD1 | ASSGRDRVYSPLH
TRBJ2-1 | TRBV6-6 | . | ASSPDRSHNEQF
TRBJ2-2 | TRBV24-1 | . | ATSGGQGANTGELF
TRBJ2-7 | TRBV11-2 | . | ASSPGGTYEQY
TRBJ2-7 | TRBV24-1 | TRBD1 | ATSDSGTGKYEQY
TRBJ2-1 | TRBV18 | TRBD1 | ASSQAGTGRPNEQF
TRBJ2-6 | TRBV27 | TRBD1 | ASSSTGLSPSGANVLT
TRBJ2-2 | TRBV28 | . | AGAGRPNTGELF
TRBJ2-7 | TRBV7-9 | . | ASSSPGDLTYEQY
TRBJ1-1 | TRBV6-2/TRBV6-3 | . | ASSPPSGRGSTEAF
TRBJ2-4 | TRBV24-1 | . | ATSDPRGNKNIQY
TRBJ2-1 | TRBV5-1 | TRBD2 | ASSLLAESYNEQF
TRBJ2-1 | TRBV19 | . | ASTGSSYNEQF
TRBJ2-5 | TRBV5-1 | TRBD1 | ASSLGLIGTGDGETQY
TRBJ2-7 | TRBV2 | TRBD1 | ASSLRDRGFNEQY
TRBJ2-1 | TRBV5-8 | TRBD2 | ASSQGLVTYNEQF
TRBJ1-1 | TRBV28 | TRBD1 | ASSPLGQHLEAF
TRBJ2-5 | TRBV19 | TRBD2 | ASSMELAGGTQETQY
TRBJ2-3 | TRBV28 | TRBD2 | ASSLLADTDTQY
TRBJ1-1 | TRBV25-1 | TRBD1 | ASSDADRGTEAF
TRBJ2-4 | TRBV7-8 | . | ASSLGGLAKNIQY
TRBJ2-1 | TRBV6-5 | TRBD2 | ASSQLAGAPNEQF
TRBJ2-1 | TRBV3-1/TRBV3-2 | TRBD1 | ASSQGTGLSNEQF
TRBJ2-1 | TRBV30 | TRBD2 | AWNRLAGDNEQF
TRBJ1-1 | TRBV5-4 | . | ASSLPGGRTEAF
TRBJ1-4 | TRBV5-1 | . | ASSPGGSTNEKLF
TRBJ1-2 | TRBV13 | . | ASSLQVSANYGYT
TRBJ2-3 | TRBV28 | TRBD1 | ASSYVGTDQRDTQY
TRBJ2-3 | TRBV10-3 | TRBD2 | AIRGTSGIYGGTDTQY
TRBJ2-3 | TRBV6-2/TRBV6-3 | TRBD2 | ASSSLLAGGPDTQY
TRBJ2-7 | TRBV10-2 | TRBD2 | ASSEVPSGSSYEQY
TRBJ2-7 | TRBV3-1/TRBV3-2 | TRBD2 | ASSRGTSGGSSYEQY
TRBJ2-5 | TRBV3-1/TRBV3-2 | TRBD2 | ASSSGLAGGFGETQY
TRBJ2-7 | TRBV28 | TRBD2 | ASKPPSAGVGEQY
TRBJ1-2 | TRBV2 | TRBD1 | ASSVQGEGGYT
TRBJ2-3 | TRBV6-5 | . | ASSYSSGSTDTQY
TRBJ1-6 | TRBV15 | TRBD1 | ATQGQYYNSPLH
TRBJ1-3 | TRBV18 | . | ASSPSAGLVHTIY
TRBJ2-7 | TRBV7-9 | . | ASTQTPGDEQY
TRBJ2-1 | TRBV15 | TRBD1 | ATSRQGGYEQF
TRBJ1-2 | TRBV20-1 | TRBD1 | SVPGQGGYT